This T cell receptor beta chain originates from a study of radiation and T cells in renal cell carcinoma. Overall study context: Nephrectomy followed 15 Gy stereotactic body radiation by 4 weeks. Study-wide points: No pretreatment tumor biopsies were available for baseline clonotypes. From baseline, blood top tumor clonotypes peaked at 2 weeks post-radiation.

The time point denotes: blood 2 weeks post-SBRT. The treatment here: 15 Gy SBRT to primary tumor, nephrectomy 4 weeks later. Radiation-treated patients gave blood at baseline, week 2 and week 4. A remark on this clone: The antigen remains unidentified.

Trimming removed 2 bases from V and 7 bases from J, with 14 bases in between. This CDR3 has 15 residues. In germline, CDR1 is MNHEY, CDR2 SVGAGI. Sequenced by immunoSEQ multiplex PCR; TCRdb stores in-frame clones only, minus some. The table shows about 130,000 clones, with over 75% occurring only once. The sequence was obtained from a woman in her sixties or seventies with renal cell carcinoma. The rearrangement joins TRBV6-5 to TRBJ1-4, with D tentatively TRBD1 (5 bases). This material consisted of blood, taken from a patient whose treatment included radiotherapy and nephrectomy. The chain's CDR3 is CASSYDRLGGEKLFF. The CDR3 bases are TGTGCCAGCAGTTACGATCGACTCGGGGGTGAAAAACTGTTTTTT.